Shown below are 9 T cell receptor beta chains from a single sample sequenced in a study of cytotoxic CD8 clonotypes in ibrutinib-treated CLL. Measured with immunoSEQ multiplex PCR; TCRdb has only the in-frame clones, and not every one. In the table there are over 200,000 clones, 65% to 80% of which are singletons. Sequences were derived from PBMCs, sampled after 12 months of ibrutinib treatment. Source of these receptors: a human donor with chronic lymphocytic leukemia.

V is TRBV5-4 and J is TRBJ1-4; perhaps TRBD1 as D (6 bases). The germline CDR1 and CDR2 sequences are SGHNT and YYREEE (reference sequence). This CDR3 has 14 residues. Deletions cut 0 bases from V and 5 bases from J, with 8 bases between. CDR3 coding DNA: TGTGCCAGCAGCTTGGGAGGGACAAATGAAAAACTGTTTTTT. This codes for CASSLGGTNEKLFF.

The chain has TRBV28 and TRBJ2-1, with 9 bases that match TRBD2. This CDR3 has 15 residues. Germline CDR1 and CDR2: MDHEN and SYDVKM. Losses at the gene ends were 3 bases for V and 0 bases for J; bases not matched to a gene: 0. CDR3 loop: CASSFSGSSYNEQFF. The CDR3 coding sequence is TGTGCCAGCAGTTTTAGCGGGAGCTCCTACAATGAGCAGTTCTTC.

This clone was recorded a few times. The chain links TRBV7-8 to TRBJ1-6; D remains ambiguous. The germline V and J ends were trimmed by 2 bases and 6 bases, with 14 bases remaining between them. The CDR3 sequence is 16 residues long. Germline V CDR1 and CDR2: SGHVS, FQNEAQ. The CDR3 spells CASSLNSRLPNSPLHF. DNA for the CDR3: TGTGCCAGCAGCTTAAACTCCAGGTTACCTAATTCACCCCTCCACTTT.

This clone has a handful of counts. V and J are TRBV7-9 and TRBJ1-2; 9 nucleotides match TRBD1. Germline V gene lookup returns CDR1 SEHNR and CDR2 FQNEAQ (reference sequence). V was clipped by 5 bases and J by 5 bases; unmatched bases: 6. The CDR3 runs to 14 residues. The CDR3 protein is CASSRTGDGYGYTF. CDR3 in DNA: TGTGCCAGCAGCCGGACAGGGGATGGATATGGCTACACCTTC.

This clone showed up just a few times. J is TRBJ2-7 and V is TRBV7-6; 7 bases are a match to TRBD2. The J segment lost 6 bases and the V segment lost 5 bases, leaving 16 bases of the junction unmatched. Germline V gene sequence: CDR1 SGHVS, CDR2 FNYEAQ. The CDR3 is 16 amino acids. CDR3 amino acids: CASSRGLVGVSGEQYF. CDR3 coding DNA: TGTGCCAGCAGCCGTGGACTAGTGGGGGTCTCGGGCGAGCAGTACTTC.

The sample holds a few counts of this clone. DNA of the CDR3: TGTGCCAGCGCCAACCGGCGGGAGATCCGTGAGCAGTTCTTC. It specifies CASANRREIREQFF. The chain employs TRBV2 and TRBJ2-1, with 7 bases that match TRBD2. J gave up 9 bases and V 8 bases, and 13 bases lay outside the gene matches. Germline V gene sequence: CDR1 SNHLY, CDR2 FYNNEI. The CDR3 consists of 14 residues.

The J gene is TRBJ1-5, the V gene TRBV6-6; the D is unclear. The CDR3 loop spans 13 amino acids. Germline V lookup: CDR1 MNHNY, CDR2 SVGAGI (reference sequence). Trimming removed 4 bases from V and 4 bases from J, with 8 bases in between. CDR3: CASSLTPNQPQHF. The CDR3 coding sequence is TGTGCCAGCAGTTTAACACCGAATCAGCCCCAGCATTTT.

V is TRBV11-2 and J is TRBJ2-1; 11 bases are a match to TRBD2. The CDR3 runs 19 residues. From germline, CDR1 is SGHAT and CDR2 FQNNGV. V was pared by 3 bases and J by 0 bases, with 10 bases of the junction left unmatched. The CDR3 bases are TGTGCCAGCAGCTTCACCGGACTAGCGGGTCCCCGCTCCTACAATGAGCAGTTCTTC. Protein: CASSFTGLAGPRSYNEQFF.

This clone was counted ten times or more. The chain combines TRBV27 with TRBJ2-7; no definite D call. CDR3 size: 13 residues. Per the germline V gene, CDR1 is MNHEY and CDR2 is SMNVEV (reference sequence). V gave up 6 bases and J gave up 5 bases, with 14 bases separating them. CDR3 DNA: TGTGCCAGCAGAAAGTTTCCAAGGGACGAGCAGTACTTC. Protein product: CASRKFPRDEQYF.